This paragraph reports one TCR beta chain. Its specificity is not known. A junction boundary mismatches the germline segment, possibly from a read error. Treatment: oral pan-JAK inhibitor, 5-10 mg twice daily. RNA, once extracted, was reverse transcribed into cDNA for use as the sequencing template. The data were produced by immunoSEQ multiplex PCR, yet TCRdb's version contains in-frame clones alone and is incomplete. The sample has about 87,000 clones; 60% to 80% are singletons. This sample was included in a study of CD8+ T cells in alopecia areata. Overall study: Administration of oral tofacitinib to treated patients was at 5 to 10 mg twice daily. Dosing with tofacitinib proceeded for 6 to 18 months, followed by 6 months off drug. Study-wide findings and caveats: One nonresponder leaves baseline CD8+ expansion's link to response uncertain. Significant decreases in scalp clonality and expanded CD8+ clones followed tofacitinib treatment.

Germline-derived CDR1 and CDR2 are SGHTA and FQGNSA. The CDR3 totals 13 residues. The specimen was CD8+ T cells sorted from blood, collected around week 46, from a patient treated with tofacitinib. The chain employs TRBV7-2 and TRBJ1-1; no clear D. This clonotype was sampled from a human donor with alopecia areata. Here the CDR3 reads CASGLSSVTEAFF. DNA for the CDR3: TGTGCCAGCGGCTTATCTTCGGTCACTGAAGCTTTCTTT.